The T cell receptor (beta chain) described here comes from a study of blood T cell repertoires in COVID-19. The wider study: Spain, Italy and the United States supplied samples that represented acute and convalescent COVID-19. From T cells, B-cell-depleted T cells, or PBMCs came the material, which was cDNA or gDNA.

Original processing notes: Amplification from reference gene primers served as the basis for estimated nucleated cell counts. The repertoire was sequenced with immunoSEQ multiplex PCR; TCRdb's copy has only in-frame clones and lacks some. The V and J calls and clone size are taken from that table; D and trimming were inferred from the DNA. Among fewer than 40,000 clones, around four fifths were seen once, and the ten largest hold 35% to 45%. Germline assignment: CDR1 MDHEN and CDR2 SYDVKM. J lost 2 bases, V lost 5 bases, and 3 bases had no gene match. This CDR3 comprises 14 residues. Input material: peripheral blood. This TCR came from a man older than 75 with active or convalescent COVID-19. This chain links TRBV28 with TRBJ2-1, with 7 bases lining up with TRBD1. The CDR3 bases are TGTGCCAGCAGTACCGGGACAGCCTACAATGAGCAGTTCTTC. This codes for CASSTGTAYNEQFF.